These 2 T cell receptor beta chains came from one sample sequenced in a study of cytomegalovirus exposure and HLA in healthy donors (dated by TCRdb to the late 2010s). The library was prepared using the immunoSEQ multiplex PCR assay. A mixture of 60 forward primers for TCR Vbeta segments and 13 reverse primers for TCR Jbeta segments was used in the multiplex PCR. The table was pulled from immuneACCESS by TCRdb, which kept in-frame rearrangements only. Such tables lose some clones; where checked, under half of the loss comes from unresolved V genes, and the rest has no known cause. Here the sample has about 130,000 clones; 76% occur a single time. 2.5% to 4% of the sample goes to the ten largest clones. Sequenced sample: PBMCs. These receptors all come from a man aged 35 to 55 in good health and CMV-seronegative.

The chain joins TRBV7-2 to TRBJ1-1; perhaps TRBD1 as D (5 bases). From germline, CDR1 is SGHTA and CDR2 FQGNSA. The CDR3 length is 16 residues. V was cut by 0 bases and J by 5 bases, with 16 bases left in between. The CDR3, as DNA: TGTGCCAGCAGCTTAGCGATGGGGGGGGGTGGTACTGAAGCTTTCTTT. The encoded protein is CASSLAMGGGGTEAFF. Full variable domain (outside the CDR3, taken from reference TRBV7-2 and TRBJ1-1): GAGVSQSPSNKVTEKGKDVELRCDPISGHTALYWYRQSLGQGLEFLIYFQGNSAPDKSGLPSDRFSAERTGGSVSTLTIQRTQQEDSAVYLCASSLAMGGGGTEAFFGQGTRLTVV.

This clone occurred once. V gene TRBV5-1 combines with J gene TRBJ2-1, with 9 positions matching TRBD1. Germline V CDR1 and CDR2: SGHRS, YFSETQ. The V segment lost 4 bases and the J segment 10 bases; nucleotides outside the gene matches: 9. The CDR3 runs to 14 residues. This chain's CDR3 is CASSGGQGTGEQFF. The CDR3 DNA sequence: TGCGCCAGCAGCGGCGGACAGGGGACGGGGGAGCAGTTCTTC.